The 7 T cell receptor beta chains below come from one sample, sequenced in a study of beta chain features in type 1 diabetes. All of the isolated RNA was reverse transcribed, so expressed TCRB transcripts were sequenced. The repertoire was sequenced with immunoSEQ multiplex PCR; TCRdb's copy has only in-frame clones and lacks some. The sample shows 300,000 to 450,000 clones, approximately 12% of them seen only once. Sequencing was done on a sample of naive CD4+ T cells from blood. The source is a man between 18 and 35 years old in good health.

The chain employs TRBV6-5 and TRBJ2-5; 8 bases are a match to TRBD1. With 7 bases clipped from V and 5 bases from J, the junction kept 9 bases outside the gene matches. Per the germline V gene, CDR1 is MNHEY and CDR2 is SVGAGI. The CDR3 is 14 amino acids. This CDR3 is CASKPGQAWETQYF. In nucleotides, the CDR3 is TGTGCCAGCAAGCCGGGACAGGCTTGGGAGACCCAGTACTTC.

V is TRBV9 and J is TRBJ2-5; possible D gene TRBD1, 6 bases. The assigned J gene may be wrong: the sequence end matches TRBJ2-7 better. Germline V lookup: CDR1 SGDLS, CDR2 YYNGEE. This CDR3 is built from 14 residues. The CDR3 region has the DNA TGTGCCAGCAGCGTAGACAGGGAAAAGAACGAGCAGTACTTC. The encoded protein is CASSVDREKNEQYF.

V is TRBV6-1 and J is TRBJ2-1; TRBD2 matches 8 bases. CDR1 is MNHNS and CDR2 is SASEGT in the germline V gene. V dropped 2 bases and J dropped 0; count of bases not matched to a gene: 9. CDR3 size: 18 residues. The CDR3 spells CASSELASGPSSYNEQFF. The CDR3 bases are TGTGCCAGCAGTGAACTGGCTAGCGGGCCCAGCTCCTACAATGAGCAGTTCTTC.

The table lists this clone with a few counts. This sample includes further DNA sequences coding for the same CDR3. The chain joins TRBV28 to TRBJ1-2; perhaps TRBD1 as D (5 bases). The CDR3 is 12 residues long. V shed 4 bases and J shed 4 bases, with 7 bases lying between them. Germline loops: CDR1 MDHEN, CDR2 SYDVKM. This CDR3 reads CASSSDSYGYTF. The CDR3 DNA follows: TGTGCCAGCAGTTCAGACAGCTATGGCTACACCTTC.

The chain employs TRBV18 and TRBJ1-2; possible D gene TRBD1, 6 bases. Germline V gene sequence: CDR1 KGHSH, CDR2 LQKENI. Deletions cut 2 bases from V and 2 bases from J, with 9 bases between. This CDR3 comprises 14 residues. The CDR3 bases are TGTGCCAGCTCACCAGCGACAGGAAACTATGGCTACACCTTC. Encoded protein: CASSPATGNYGYTF.

This clone was counted between two and nine times. V and J are TRBV7-2 and TRBJ2-3; tentative D call: TRBD2 (5 bases). The V end was cut by 5 bases, the J end by 3 bases, with 15 bases between. The CDR3 sequence is 15 residues long. CDR1 is SGHTA and CDR2 is FQGNSA in the germline V gene. The CDR3 bases are TGTGCCAGCAGCCGAGCCGGGGTCCGAACAGATACGCAGTATTTT. It specifies CASSRAGVRTDTQYF.

The rearrangement links TRBV9 to TRBJ1-4; TRBD1 matches 9 bases. V shed 4 bases, J shed 5 bases, and the junction held 9 bases outside the gene matches. This CDR3 is 16 amino acids long. In germline, CDR1 is SGDLS, CDR2 YYNGEE. The CDR3 coding sequence is TGTGCCAGCAGCCTACAGACAGGGGGTGGCAATGAAAAACTGTTTTTT. Its protein product is CASSLQTGGGNEKLFF.